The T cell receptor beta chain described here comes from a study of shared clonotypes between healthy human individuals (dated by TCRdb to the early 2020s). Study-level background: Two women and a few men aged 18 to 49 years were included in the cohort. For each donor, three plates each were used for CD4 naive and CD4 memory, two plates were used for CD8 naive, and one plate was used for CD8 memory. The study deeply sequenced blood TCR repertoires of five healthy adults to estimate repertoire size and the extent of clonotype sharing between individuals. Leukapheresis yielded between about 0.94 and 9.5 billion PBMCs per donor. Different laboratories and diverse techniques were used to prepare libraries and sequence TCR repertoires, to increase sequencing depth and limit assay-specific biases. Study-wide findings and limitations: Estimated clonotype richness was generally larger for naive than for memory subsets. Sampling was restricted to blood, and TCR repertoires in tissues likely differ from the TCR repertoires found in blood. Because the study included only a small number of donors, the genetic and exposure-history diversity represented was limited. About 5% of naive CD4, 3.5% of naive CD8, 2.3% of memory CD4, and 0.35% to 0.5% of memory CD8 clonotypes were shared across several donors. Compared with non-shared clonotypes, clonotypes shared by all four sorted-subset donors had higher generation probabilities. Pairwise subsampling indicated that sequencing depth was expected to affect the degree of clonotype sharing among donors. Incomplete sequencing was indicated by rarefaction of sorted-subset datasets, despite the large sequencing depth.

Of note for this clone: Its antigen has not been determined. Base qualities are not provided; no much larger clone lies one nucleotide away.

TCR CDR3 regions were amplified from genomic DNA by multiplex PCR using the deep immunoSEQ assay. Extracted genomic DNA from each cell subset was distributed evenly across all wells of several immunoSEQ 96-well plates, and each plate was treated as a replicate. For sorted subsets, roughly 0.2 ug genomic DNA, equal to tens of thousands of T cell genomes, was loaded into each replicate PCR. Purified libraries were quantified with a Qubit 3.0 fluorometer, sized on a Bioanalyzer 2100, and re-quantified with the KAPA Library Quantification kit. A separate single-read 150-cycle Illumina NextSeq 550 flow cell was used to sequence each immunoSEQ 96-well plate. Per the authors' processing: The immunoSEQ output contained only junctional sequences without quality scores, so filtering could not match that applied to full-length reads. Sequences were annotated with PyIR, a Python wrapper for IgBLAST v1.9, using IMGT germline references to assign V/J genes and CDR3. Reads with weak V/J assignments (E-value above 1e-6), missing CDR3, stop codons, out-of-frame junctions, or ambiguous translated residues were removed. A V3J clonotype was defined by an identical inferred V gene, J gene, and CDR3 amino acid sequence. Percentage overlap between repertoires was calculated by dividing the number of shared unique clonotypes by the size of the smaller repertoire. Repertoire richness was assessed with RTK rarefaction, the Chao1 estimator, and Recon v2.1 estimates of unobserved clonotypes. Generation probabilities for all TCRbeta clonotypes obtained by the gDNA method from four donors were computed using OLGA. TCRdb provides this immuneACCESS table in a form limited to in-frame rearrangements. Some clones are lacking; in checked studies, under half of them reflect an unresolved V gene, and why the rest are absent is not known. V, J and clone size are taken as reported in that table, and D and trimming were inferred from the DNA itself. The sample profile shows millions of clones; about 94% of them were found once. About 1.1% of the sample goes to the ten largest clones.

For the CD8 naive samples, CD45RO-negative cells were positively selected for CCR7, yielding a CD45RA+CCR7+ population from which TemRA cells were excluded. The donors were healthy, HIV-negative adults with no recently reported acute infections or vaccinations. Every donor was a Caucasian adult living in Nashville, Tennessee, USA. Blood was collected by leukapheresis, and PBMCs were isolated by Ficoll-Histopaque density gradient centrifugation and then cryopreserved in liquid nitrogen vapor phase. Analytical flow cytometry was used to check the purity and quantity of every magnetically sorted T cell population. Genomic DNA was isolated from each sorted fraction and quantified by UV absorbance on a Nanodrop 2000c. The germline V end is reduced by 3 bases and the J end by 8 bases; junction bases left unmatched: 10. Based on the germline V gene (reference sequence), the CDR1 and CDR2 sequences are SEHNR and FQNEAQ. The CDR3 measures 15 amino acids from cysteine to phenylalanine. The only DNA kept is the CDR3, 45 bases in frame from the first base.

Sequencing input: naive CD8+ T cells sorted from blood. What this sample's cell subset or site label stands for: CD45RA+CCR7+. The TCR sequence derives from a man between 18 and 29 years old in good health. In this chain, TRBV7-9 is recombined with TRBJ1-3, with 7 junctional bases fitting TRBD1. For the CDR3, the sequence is CASSFGRDRGYTIYF. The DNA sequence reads TGTGCCAGCAGCTTCGGCCGGGACAGAGGCTACACCATATATTTT.